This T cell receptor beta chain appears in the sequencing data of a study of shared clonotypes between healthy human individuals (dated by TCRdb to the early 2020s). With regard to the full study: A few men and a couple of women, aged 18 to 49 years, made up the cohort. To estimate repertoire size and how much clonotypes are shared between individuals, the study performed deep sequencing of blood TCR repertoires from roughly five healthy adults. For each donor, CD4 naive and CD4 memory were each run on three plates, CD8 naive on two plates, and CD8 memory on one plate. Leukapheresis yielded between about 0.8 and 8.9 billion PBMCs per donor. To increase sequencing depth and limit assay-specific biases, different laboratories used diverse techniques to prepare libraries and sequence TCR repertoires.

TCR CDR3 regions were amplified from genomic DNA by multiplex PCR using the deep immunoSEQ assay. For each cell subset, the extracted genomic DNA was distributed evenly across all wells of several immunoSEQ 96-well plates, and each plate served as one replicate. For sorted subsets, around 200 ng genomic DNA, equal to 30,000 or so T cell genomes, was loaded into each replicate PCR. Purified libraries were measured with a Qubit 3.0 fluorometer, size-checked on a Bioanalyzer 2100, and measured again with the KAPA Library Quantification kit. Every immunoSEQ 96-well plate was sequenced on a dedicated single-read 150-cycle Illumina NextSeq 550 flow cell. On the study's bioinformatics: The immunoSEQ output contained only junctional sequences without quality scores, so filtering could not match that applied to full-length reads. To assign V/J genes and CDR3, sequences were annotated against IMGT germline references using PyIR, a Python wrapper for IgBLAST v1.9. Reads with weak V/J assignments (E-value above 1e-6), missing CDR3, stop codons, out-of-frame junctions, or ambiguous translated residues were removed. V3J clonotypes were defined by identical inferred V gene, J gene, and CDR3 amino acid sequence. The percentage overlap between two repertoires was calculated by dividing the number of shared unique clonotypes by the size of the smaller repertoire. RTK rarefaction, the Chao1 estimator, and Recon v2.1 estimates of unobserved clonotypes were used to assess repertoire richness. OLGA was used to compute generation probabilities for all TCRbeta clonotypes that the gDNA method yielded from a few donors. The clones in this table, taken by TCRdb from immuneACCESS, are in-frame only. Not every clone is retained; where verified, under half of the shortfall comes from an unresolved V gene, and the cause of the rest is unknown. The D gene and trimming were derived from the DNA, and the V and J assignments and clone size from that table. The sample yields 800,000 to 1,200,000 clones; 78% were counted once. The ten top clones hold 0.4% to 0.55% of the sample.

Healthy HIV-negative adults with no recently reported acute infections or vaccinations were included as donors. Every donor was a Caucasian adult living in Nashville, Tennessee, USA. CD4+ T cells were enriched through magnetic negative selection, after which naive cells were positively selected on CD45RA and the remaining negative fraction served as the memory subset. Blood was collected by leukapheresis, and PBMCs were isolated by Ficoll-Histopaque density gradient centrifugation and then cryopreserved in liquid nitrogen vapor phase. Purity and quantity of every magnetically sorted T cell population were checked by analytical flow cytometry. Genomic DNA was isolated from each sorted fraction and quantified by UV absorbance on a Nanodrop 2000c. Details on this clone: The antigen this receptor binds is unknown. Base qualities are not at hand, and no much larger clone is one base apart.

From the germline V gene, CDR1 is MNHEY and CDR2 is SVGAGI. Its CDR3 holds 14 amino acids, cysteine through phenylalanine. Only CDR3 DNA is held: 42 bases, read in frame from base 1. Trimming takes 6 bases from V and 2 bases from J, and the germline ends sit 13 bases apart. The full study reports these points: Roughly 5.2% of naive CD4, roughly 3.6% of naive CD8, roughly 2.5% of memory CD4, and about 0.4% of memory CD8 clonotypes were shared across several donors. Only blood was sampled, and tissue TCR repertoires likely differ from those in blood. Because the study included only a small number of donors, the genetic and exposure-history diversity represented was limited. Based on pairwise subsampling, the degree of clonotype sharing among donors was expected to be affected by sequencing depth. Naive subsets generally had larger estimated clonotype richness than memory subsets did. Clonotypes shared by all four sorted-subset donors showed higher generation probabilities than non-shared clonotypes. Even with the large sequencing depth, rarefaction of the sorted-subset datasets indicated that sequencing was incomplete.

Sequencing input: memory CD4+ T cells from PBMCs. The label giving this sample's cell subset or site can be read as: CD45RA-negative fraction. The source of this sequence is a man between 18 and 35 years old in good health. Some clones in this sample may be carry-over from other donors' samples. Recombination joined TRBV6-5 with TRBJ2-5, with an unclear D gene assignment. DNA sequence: TGTGCCAGCAGGATGTCCCCCATACAAGAGACCCAGTACTTC. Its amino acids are CASRMSPIQETQYF.